The 19 T cell receptor beta chains below come from one sample, sequenced in a study of tumor-infiltrating lymphocytes in primary liver carcinoma. It was from roughly 20-30 mg of unsorted bulk tissue that RNA and DNA were co-extracted. With approximately 470 ng total RNA as template and a constant-region primer, TCR beta cDNA was made. Libraries of TCR beta came from three nested multiplex PCR rounds with slightly modified ARM-PCR. It was with TRBV1-TRBV30 forward primers and a C-beta reverse primer that the first two PCR rounds were run, at approximately 10 cycles each. TCRdb itself ran the multiplex PCR reads through MiXCR, one entry per CDR3 protein. The table includes fewer than 85,000 distinct CDR3 sequences, 65% to 75% detected once. The sequenced sample consisted of tumor-adjacent normal liver tissue. These receptors all come from a man aged 40-49 years with primary liver carcinoma and hepatitis B virus infection.

To note about this clonotype: One end of the junction is discordant with germline, which a read error may explain. The rearrangement links TRBV7-9 to TRBJ1-1; tentatively, D is TRBD1 (6 bases). Germline V gene data show CDR1 as SEHNR and CDR2 as FQNEAQ (reference sequence). The CDR3 extends over 15 amino acids. The CDR3 bases are TGTGCCAGCATCACCCGGACAGCTTCGAACACTGAAGGTTTCTTT. This sequence encodes CASITRTASNTEGFF. Complete variable domain (other parts from reference TRBV7-9 and TRBJ1-1): DTGVSQNPRHKITKRGQNVTFRCDPISEHNRLYWYRQTLGQGPEFLTYFQNEAQLEKSRLLSDRFSAERPKGSFSTLEIQRTEQGDSAMYLCASITRTASNTEGFFGQGTRLTVV.

This clonotype was seen only a few times. The junction differs from germline at one of its ends, possibly a read error. The chain recombines TRBV6-5 with TRBJ2-7; D tentatively fits TRBD1 or TRBD2 (5 bases each). There are 13 residues in the CDR3. From germline, CDR1 is MNHEY and CDR2 SVGAGI. The CDR3 is CASTLGPRMEQYF. CDR3 nucleotides: TGTGCGAGCACATTGGGACCGAGGATGGAGCAGTACTTC.

This sequence joins TRBV11-2 and TRBJ2-1, with D possibly TRBD2 on 5 matching bases. Germline loops: CDR1 SGHAT, CDR2 FQNNGV. Trimming shortened V by 6 bases and J by 9 bases, and 18 bases separated the two germline ends. This CDR3 is built from 14 residues. CDR3 sequence reads: CASSLYLLVSEQFF. The CDR3 coding sequence is TGTGCCAGCAGTTTATACCTACTAGTCAGTGAGCAGTTCTTC.

A note on this clonotype: Its ends do not fully match the called genes, so a read error is possible. The rearrangement joins TRBV12-3 or TRBV12-4 to TRBJ2-7; TRBD1 or TRBD2 may be the D gene (6 bases each). CDR3 length: 13 residues. The CDR3 reads CVSKGGIRYEQYF. As DNA, the CDR3 is TGTGTCAGCAAAGGGGGGATTAGGTACGAGCAGTACTTC.

Of note for this clonotype: One end of the junction does not line up with germline, which may come from a read error. The chain combines TRBV6-5 with TRBJ2-5, with D perhaps given as TRBD1 or TRBD2 (5 bases each). CDR3 length: 15 amino acids. CDR1 and CDR2 from the germline V gene are MNHEY and SVGAGI. The CDR3 bases are TGTGCCAGCTGTTACTCGAGGGACGGGCAAGAGACCCAATACTTC. It encodes CASCYSRDGQETQYF.

This clonotype was found many times. The V call is TRBV28, the J call TRBJ1-4; TRBD1 might be the D (6 bases). V lost 3 bases and J lost 0, with 11 bases in between. Germline V lookup: CDR1 MDHEN, CDR2 SYDVKM. The CDR3 consists of 16 residues. The CDR3 DNA sequence: TGTGCCAGCAGTTTGGACAGAACCGCAACTAATGAAAAACTGTTTTTT. This gives the protein CASSLDRTATNEKLFF.

Concerning this clonotype: It may be a read error: a sequence one base away is much more abundant. The rearrangement uses TRBV7-9 and TRBJ2-1, with no clear D. Germline CDR1 and CDR2: SEHNR and FQNEAQ (reference sequence). CDR3 length: 14 residues. CDR3 residues: CASSLEGGLGEQLF. In DNA, the CDR3 is TGTGCCAGCAGCTTAGAGGGTGGTCTCGGTGAGCAGTTATTC.

This clonotype occurred many times. This chain joins TRBV5-4 and TRBJ2-7, with D perhaps being TRBD1 or TRBD2 (5 bases each). Trimming removed 4 bases at V and 3 bases at J, with 20 bases between. CDR1 is SGHNT and CDR2 is YYREEE in the germline V gene (reference sequence). The CDR3 runs 16 residues. The CDR3 nucleotides read TGTGCCAGCAGCAAAGACGGGGCTCCCGGTGGCTACGAGCAGTACTTC. It yields the protein CASSKDGAPGGYEQYF.

Notes on this clonotype: A read error may explain this, as a much larger clone is one base away. This chain connects TRBV11-2 to TRBJ1-1, with 9 bases aligning to TRBD1. The CDR3 sequence is 13 residues long. Per germline, CDR1 SGHAT and CDR2 FQNNGV. The CDR3 sequence is CVSSRGGTGNDFF. The CDR3 DNA is TGTGTCAGCAGCAGAGGCGGGACAGGGAATGATTTCTTT. Full variable domain (outside the CDR3, taken from reference TRBV11-2 and TRBJ1-1): EAGVAQSPRYKIIEKRQSVAFWCNPISGHATLYWYQQILGQGPKLLIQFQNNGVVDDSQLPKDRFSAERLKGVDSTLKIQPAKLEDSAVYLCVSSRGGTGNDFFGQGTRLTVV.

The V call is TRBV24-1, the J call TRBJ2-1; 10 bases match TRBD2. The J call may be wrong; the DNA end is better matched by TRBJ2-7. The CDR3 consists of 16 residues. CDR1 is KGHDR and CDR2 is SFDVKD in the germline V gene. The chain's CDR3 is CATSDFSSGRFDEQYF. CDR3 DNA: TGTGCCACCAGTGATTTCAGTAGCGGGAGGTTCGATGAGCAGTACTTC.

This clonotype was found once. One end of the junction is discordant with germline, which a read error may explain. The V gene is TRBV4-3, the J gene TRBJ1-1, with D uncertain. The germline V gene encodes CDR1 LGHNA and CDR2 YSLEER. This CDR3 comprises 16 residues. The CDR3 nucleotides read TGCGCCTGCAGTCAAGGTGGCCTTACCGGTGGTACTGAAGCTTTCTTT. This sequence encodes CACSQGGLTGGTEAFF.

The gene calls are TRBV11-3 and TRBJ2-1, with 9 bases aligning to TRBD2. CDR1 is SGHNT, CDR2 YENEEA, per germline. CDR3 length equals 18 residues. J was trimmed by 0 bases and V by 0 bases; bases with no gene match: 6. The DNA for the CDR3 is TGTGCCAGCAGCTTAGATAGTCTAGCGGGATTCTCCTACAATGAGCAGTTCTTC. It codes for CASSLDSLAGFSYNEQFF.

Note on this clonotype: One end of the junction varies from germline; a read error may be responsible. The CDR3 protein is CATGMGAQETQYF. The CDR3 DNA sequence: TGTGCCACCGGTATGGGGGCCCAAGAGACCCAGTATTTC. The chain joins TRBV24-1 to TRBJ2-5; D is possibly TRBD1 (6 bases). In germline, CDR1 is KGHDR, CDR2 SFDVKD. This CDR3 spans 13 amino acids.

As concerns this clonotype: One end of the junction is discordant with germline, which a read error may explain. The rearrangement uses TRBV30 and TRBJ1-1; D is unresolved. CDR1 and CDR2 from the germline V gene are GTSNPN and SVGIG (reference sequence). The CDR3 length is 13 residues. The CDR3 spells CAWSPIRNTEVFF. The CDR3 bases are TGTGCCTGGAGTCCGATACGGAACACTGAAGTTTTCTTT.

Regarding this clonotype: The junction shows a germline mismatch at one end, possibly a read error. This chain links TRBV29-1 with TRBJ2-3; D remains ambiguous. Germline-derived CDR1 and CDR2 are SQVTM and ANQGSEA. This CDR3 has 10 amino acids. The CDR3 loop is CSVYTDTQYF. The CDR3 coding sequence is TGCAGCGTTTACACAGACACGCAGTATTTT.

In this sample, this clonotype turned up a few times. At one boundary the junction diverges from the germline segment, which might be a read error. The chain has TRBV11-2 and TRBJ2-7; a possible D gene is TRBD1 (5 bases). This CDR3 contains 16 residues. Germline assignment: CDR1 SGHAT and CDR2 FQNNGV. The CDR3: CASSSLRAITSDEQYF. The CDR3 coding sequence is TGTGCCAGTAGCTCTCTCAGGGCGATAACTTCCGACGAGCAGTACTTC.

With regard to this clonotype: Here the CDR3 omits its conserved ending phenylalanine or tryptophan, so a read error is the likely source. The genes are TRBV10-3 and TRBJ2-7, with D unclear. The CDR3 runs to 13 residues. CDR1 and CDR2 (germline): ENHRY, SYGVKD. The CDR3 loop is CAFSDPTVYDQYL. The CDR3 coding sequence is TGTGCCTTCAGTGACCCGACTGTCTACGACCAGTACCTC.

The chain employs TRBV7-9 and TRBJ1-1, with D unresolved. The V end lost 5 bases, the J end lost 4 bases, and 17 bases lay between the germline ends. CDR3 length: 15 amino acids. Germline-derived CDR1 and CDR2 are SEHNR and FQNEAQ (reference sequence). DNA for the CDR3: TGTGCCAGCAGCACCCGAACAGCTACGAGCACTGAAGCTTTCTTT. Residues: CASSTRTATSTEAFF.

This clonotype was counted once. An end of the junction does not agree with germline; a read error may underlie this. The rearrangement links TRBV11-2 to TRBJ2-3, with 8 bases identical to TRBD2. CDR1 is SGHAT, CDR2 FQNNGV, per germline. This CDR3 comprises 16 residues. CDR3 in DNA: TGTGCCAGCAACTTAGTGGGACTAGTGGCAACAGATACGCAGTATTTT. This encodes CASNLVGLVATDTQYF.